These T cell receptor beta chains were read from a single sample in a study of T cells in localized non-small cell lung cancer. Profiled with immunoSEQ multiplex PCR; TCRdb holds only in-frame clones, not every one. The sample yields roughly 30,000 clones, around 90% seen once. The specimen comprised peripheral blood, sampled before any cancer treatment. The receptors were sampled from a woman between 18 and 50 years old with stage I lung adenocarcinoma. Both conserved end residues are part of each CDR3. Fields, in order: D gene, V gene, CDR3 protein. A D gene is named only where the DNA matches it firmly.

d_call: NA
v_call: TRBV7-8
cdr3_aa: CASSPPGANVLTF

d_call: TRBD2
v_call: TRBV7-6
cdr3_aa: CASSLLAGVVSYEQYF

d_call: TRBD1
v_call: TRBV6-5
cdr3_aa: CASRRDRRDQPQHF

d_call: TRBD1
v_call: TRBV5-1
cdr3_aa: CASRPGQSSTDTQYF

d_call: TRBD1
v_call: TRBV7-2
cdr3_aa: CASSSTGGRQPQHF

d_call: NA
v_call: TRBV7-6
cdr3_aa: CASSPGGYEQYF

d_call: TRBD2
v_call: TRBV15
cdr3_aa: CATSLRDTRGVEQYF

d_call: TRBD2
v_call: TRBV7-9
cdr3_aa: CASSLPFRLAGFSNEQFF

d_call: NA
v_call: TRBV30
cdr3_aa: CAWNAGATRDTQYF

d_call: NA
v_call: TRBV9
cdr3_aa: CASSTQQGLGGYTF

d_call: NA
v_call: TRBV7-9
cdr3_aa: CASSLGDPLSTNEKLFF

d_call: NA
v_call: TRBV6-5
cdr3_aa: CASSKIKGGTTEAFF

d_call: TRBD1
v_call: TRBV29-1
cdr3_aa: CSVRGTGSTGELFF

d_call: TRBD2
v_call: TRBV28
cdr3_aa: CASSSPLAGGLYNEQFF

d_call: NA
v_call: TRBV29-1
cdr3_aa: CSVDPGTDTQYF

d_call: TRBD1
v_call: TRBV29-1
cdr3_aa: CSGTGGSNIQYF

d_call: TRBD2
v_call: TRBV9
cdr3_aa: CASSPGTSGSSYNEQFF

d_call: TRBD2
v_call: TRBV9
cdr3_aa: CASSPPSGSSSYNEQFF

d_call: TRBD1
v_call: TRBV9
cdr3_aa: CASSLRTGGSYEQYF

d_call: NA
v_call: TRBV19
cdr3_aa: CASSDRSHQPQHF

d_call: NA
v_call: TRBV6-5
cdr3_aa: CASSRTRQIDTEAFF

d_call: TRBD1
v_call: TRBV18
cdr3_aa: CASSPQTGGGHEQYF

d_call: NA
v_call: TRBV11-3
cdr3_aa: CASSLDWGNEAFF

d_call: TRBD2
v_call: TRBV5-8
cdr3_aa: CASSTPVAGYTDTQYF

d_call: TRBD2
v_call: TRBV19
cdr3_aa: CASGLAGNEQFF

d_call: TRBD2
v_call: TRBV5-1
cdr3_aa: CASSFWTSGSGNEQFF

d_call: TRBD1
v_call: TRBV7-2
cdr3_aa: CASSSPGQHSGANVLTF

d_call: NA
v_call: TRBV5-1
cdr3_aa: CASKRTRRGVSYNEQFF

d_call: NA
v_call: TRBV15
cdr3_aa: CATSRGSTGAGDTIYF

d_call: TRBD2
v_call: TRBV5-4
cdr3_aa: CASSQAGAGQETQYF

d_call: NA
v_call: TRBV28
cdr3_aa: CASSRQGIGSYNEQFF

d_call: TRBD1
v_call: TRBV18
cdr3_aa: CASSMSSGQVLEKLFF

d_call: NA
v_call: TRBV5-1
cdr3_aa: CASSLSTQTYNEQFF

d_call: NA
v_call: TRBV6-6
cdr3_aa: CASSYPPQSSGNTIYF

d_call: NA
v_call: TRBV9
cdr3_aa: CASSVEGNPLDEQYF

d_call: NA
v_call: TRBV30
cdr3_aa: CAWSVRTESTEAFF

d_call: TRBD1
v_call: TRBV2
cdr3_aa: CATHGTENYGYTF

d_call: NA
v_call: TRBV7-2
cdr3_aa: CASSSGPNQPQHF

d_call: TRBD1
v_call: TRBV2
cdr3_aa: CASVTEGQGWNEQFF

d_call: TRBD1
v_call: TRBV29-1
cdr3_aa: CSGGQGQETQYF

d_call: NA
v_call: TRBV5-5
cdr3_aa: CASSLVPAGANVLTF

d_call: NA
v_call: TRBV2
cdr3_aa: CASQRTEESEQYF